Following are 2 T cell receptor beta chains from one sample sequenced in a study of T cell clonotyping in hematopoietic cell transplantation. Assay: immunoSEQ multiplex PCR; the TCRdb copy retains only in-frame clones and omits some. The repertoire includes about 5,600 clones, roughly four fifths of them detected once, and 21% sits in the top ten. The sequencing here drew on peripheral blood mononuclear cells, taken 100 days after allogeneic stem cell transplant. The receptors were gathered from a male patient between 55 and 70 years old who had an allogeneic stem cell transplant, so T cells may come from the graft donor. Some clones in this sample may be carry-over from other donors' samples.

In nucleotides, the CDR3 is TGCGCCAGCAGCTTGTCTTTCGAAGGACTAGCGGGAGGTCCCAACATTCAGTACTTC. Its translation: CASSLSFEGLAGGPNIQYF. The chain links TRBV5-1 to TRBJ2-4; 14 nucleotides line up with TRBD2. After removal of 1 base from V and 7 bases from J, the junction contained 13 bases not matched to a gene. Germline V gene lookup returns CDR1 SGHRS and CDR2 YFSETQ. This CDR3 is built from 19 residues.

The chain employs TRBV23-1 and TRBJ1-5; D gene unclear. TRBV23-1 is marked as an open reading frame, function uncertain. V lost 2 bases to trimming and J lost 1 base, with 24 bases between them. The CDR3 is 20 residues long. CDR3 sequence: CASSQPRGELEHSSNQPQHF. CDR3 bases: TGCGCCAGCAGTCAACCCCGAGGAGAGCTTGAGCATTCGAGCAATCAGCCCCAGCATTTT.